This T cell receptor (beta chain) was sequenced for a study of glioma-infiltrating T cells. The iRepertoire nested amplicon-rescue multiplex PCR amplified TCR alpha and beta CDR3s from RNA. TCRdb passed the multiplex PCR reads through MiXCR, listing each CDR3 protein once. The sample lists about 400,000 distinct CDR3 sequences, 41% occurring once. Germline V gene sequence: CDR1 ENHRY, CDR2 SYGVKD. V trimming: 2 bases; J trimming: 3 bases; junction bases outside the gene matches: 6. The CDR3 covers 16 residues. Sample: glioma tissue, nonneoplastic brain tissue, or PBMCs (not recorded which). The chain recombines TRBV10-3 with TRBJ2-7; TRBD2 agrees at 11 bases. The sequence came from a human donor with low-grade glioma or glioblastoma, undergoing nonglioma brain surgery, or in good health (not recorded which). CDR3 sequence (DNA): TGTGCCATCAGTGAGGGGGGGACTAGCGGCCTCTACGAGCAGTACTTC. Its protein is CAISEGGTSGLYEQYF.